The T cell receptor (beta chain) under discussion was sequenced for a study of monozygotic twins with cystic fibrosis. Looking at the study overall: Libraries were built from 3 to 3.5 micrograms of fragmented DNA using about 16 PCR cycles. Regarding the study as a whole: V usage most resembled the co-twin in 13 of 16 pairs. The repertoire was suggested to be naive-dominated, clonality median around 0.01.

Germline values: CDR1 PRHDT, CDR2 FYEKMQ (reference sequence). The CDR3 has 14 amino acids. V was clipped by 5 bases and J by 12 bases; unmatched bases: 13. The protocol was immunoSEQ multiplex PCR, while the TCRdb copy is restricted to in-frame clones and leaves out a portion. The profile shows roughly 26,000 clones, approximately 90% of them singletons. As regards this clone: The target antigen is unknown.

The receptor's source is a girl aged 2 to 10 with cystic fibrosis. The chain has TRBV13 and TRBJ2-3; 8 positions match TRBD2. The sequenced material came from blood. The CDR3 reads CASSLLQRGPDQYF. The CDR3 coding sequence is TGTGCCAGCAGCCTTCTGCAGCGGGGGCCCGATCAGTATTTT.